This entry concerns a single TCR beta chain. Its antigen is not known. This entry comes from a study of shared clonotypes between healthy human individuals. Findings and caveats of the study: It was expected that sequencing depth would affect clonotype sharing among donors. Naive subsets usually exceeded memory subsets in estimated richness.

In the authors' workflow: Filtering differed for immunoSEQ, which gave only junction sequences without quality scores. Only in-frame clones appear in the TCRdb table, and some are missing; sequencing was by immunoSEQ multiplex PCR. That table is the source of V, J and clone size, and D and trimming were worked out from the DNA. The sample holds around 2,000,000 clones, 93% seen once. The CDR3 is 16 amino acids. Germline V gene lookup returns CDR1 SGHTA and CDR2 FQGTGA. Trimming stripped 5 bases from V and 0 bases from J, with 15 bases between. Naive CD8 cells, CD45RO-negative and positively selected for CCR7, excluded terminally differentiated effector memory CD45RA+ cells.

This TCR came from a man between 18 and 29 years old in good health. Some clones in this sample may be carry-over from other donors' samples. This chain joins TRBV7-3 and TRBJ2-3; D is possibly TRBD2 (6 bases). Sequenced: naive CD8+ T cells from PBMCs. CDR3 sequence reads: CASSQGLTHSTDTQYF. DNA for the CDR3: TGTGCCAGCAGCCAAGGACTAACTCATAGCACAGATACGCAGTATTTT.